Listed here is a single T cell receptor beta chain. Sequencing of TCR beta covered CD8+ and CD4+ T cells obtained from blood. Negative isolation yielded the CD8+ and CD4+ T cells, while FACS enriched the TEMRA cells. The entry originates in a study of CD8 T cells in Susac syndrome. Random hexamers were used to reverse transcribe the RNA input (about 0.5 to 1 ug). immunoSEQ multiplex PCR amplified TCR beta CDR3 across 54 Vbeta, 13 Jbeta. TCRdb passed the immunoSEQ multiplex PCR reads through MiXCR, listing each CDR3 protein once. The sample lists roughly 200,000 distinct CDR3 sequences; roughly 95% were seen once. The sequence was obtained from a human donor in good health. The sample was CD4+ T cells from PBMCs.

The CDR3 DNA reads TGCAGTGCTAAAAGGAGCACTGAAGCTTTCTTT. Translating gives CSAKRSTEAFF. The V and J genes are TRBV20-1 and TRBJ1-1; the D is unclear. The V gene's germline CDR1 is DFQATT and CDR2 SNEGSKA (reference sequence). The CDR3 extends over 11 amino acids. V was cut by 4 bases and J by 4 bases, with 7 bases left in between.